The 18 T cell receptor beta chains below come from one sample, sequenced in a study of blood T cell repertoires in COVID-19 (dated by TCRdb to about 2020). Library preparation was by the immunoSEQ multiplex PCR assay. As stored in TCRdb, this immuneACCESS dataset retains in-frame rearrangements with V and J assigned. A fraction of the clones does not appear; measured against another copy, unresolved V genes explain less than half of the discrepancy, and the remainder lacks a known reason. For this sample there are around 87,000 clones; roughly 79% appear just once. 15% to 20% of the sample goes to the ten largest clones. The sequenced sample consisted of peripheral blood. The receptors here all came from a human donor in a cohort sampled during active COVID-19.

The chain links TRBV19 to TRBJ2-2, with no clear D. Trimming removed 3 bases at V and 5 bases at J, with 13 bases between. This CDR3 spans 15 amino acids. Germline V gene sequence: CDR1 LNHDA, CDR2 SQIVND (reference sequence). In DNA, the CDR3 is TGTGCCAGTAGTATGGTCTATCCGAGGACCGGGGAGCTGTTTTTT. Translating it yields CASSMVYPRTGELFF.

The chain uses TRBV28 and TRBJ1-1; D is undetermined. Germline CDR1 and CDR2: MDHEN and SYDVKM. The V and J ends lost 10 bases and 3 bases respectively, with 9 bases between them. CDR3 length equals 11 residues. The CDR3 protein is CATGWDTEAFF. The CDR3, as DNA: TGTGCCACCGGGTGGGACACTGAAGCTTTCTTT.

The chain recombines TRBV9 with TRBJ2-3, with 7 bases fitting TRBD1. The CDR3 is 13 amino acids. Germline V lookup: CDR1 SGDLS, CDR2 YYNGEE. The junction had 2 bases not matched to a gene; V was cut back by 3 bases and J by 4 bases. The CDR3 protein is CASSAGGSDTQYF. The CDR3 coding sequence is TGTGCCAGCAGCGCAGGGGGATCAGATACGCAGTATTTT.

The rearrangement joins TRBV2 to TRBJ2-3, with 9 bases matching TRBD2. The trim removed 10 bases at V and 6 bases at J, leaving 11 bases unmatched. The length of the CDR3 is 14 residues. Looked up from germline, CDR1 is SNHLY and CDR2 is FYNNEI. DNA for the CDR3: TGTGCCATCCCGGCCAGCGGGGGGCGGGATACGCAGTATTTT. Protein: CAIPASGGRDTQYF.

This chain uses TRBV3-1 (or the pseudogene TRBV3-2) with TRBJ1-1; D gene ambiguous. The CDR3 is 15 residues long. Germline CDR1 LGHDT, CDR2 YNNKEL (reference sequence). The V end was cut by 1 base, the J end by 4 bases, with 13 bases between. CDR3 in amino acids: CASSQGKVWSTEAFF. Here the CDR3 DNA reads TGTGCCAGCAGCCAAGGGAAGGTCTGGAGCACTGAAGCTTTCTTT.

This sequence joins TRBV27 and TRBJ2-1; 14 bases match TRBD2. CDR3 size: 16 residues. With V trimmed by 7 bases and J by 7 bases, 9 bases remained unmatched. Germline V lookup: CDR1 MNHEY, CDR2 SMNVEV (reference sequence). The CDR3 here is CASKGLAGVSRNEQFF. CDR3 coding DNA: TGTGCCAGCAAGGGACTAGCGGGAGTCTCTAGAAATGAGCAGTTCTTC.

The chain combines TRBV9 with TRBJ2-3; D ambiguous. The CDR3 runs to 16 residues. Trimming cost V 1 base and J 2 bases, with 14 bases left between them. Germline loops: CDR1 SGDLS, CDR2 YYNGEE. The CDR3, as DNA: TGTGCCAGCAGCGTATCGAGTAGCAGCTACACAGATACGCAGTATTTT. This codes for CASSVSSSSYTDTQYF.

V is TRBV7-2 and J is TRBJ2-7, with 7 bases aligning to TRBD1. With V trimmed by 5 bases and J by 4 bases, 17 bases remained unmatched. The CDR3 extends over 17 amino acids. CDR1 is SGHTA and CDR2 is FQGNSA in the germline V gene. The CDR3 sequence: CASSGGPGTDLRYEQYF. The CDR3 DNA sequence: TGTGCCAGCAGCGGCGGCCCCGGGACAGACCTTCGATACGAGCAGTACTTC.

This sequence joins TRBV7-9 and TRBJ2-7, with 10 bases identical to TRBD2. Per the germline V gene, CDR1 is SEHNR and CDR2 is FQNEAQ (reference sequence). This CDR3 has 19 amino acids. The V and J ends lost 3 bases and 1 base, in that order; junction bases with no gene match: 15. DNA for the CDR3: TGTGCCAGCAGCTTTGGCAATGTTGGAGCGGGAGGGCTTTCCTACGAGCAGTACTTC. Encoded protein: CASSFGNVGAGGLSYEQYF.

The J gene is TRBJ2-7, the V gene TRBV27; 7 bases align to TRBD1. The germline V gene has CDR1 MNHEY and CDR2 SMNVEV (reference sequence). Germline trimming cut 6 bases from V and 3 bases from J; bases unmatched to any gene: 5. The CDR3 is 13 amino acids. The CDR3 loop is CASRSQGVYEQYF. The DNA for the CDR3 is TGTGCCAGCAGATCGCAGGGGGTCTACGAGCAGTACTTC.

This sequence joins TRBV3-1 (or the pseudogene TRBV3-2) and TRBJ1-2; no reliable D call. Germline V gives CDR1 LGHDT, CDR2 YNNKEL (reference sequence). V gave up 1 base and J gave up 4 bases, with 7 bases separating them. This CDR3 has 13 residues. The CDR3 sequence: CASSQGARYGYTF. CDR3 DNA: TGTGCCAGCAGCCAAGGGGCCCGCTATGGCTACACCTTC.

Note on this clone: Other nucleotide sequences in the sample specify the same CDR3. V is TRBV5-1 and J is TRBJ1-6, with TRBD1 identical over 8 bases. CDR1 is SGHRS, CDR2 YFSETQ, per germline. The CDR3 has 14 amino acids. V was pared by 5 bases and J by 7 bases, with 5 bases of the junction left unmatched. As DNA, the CDR3 is TGCGCCAGCAGTCCAGACAGGGGAAATTCACCCCTCCACTTT. Encoded protein: CASSPDRGNSPLHF.

This rearrangement joins TRBV28 to TRBJ2-3; 7 bases are shared with TRBD2. Germline V gives CDR1 MDHEN, CDR2 SYDVKM. The CDR3 extends over 15 amino acids. Trimming removed 5 bases from V and 4 bases from J; junction bases left unmatched: 9. In DNA form, the CDR3 reads TGTGCCAGCAGTCGGGTTTTGGGACTATCAGATACGCAGTATTTT. Translating gives CASSRVLGLSDTQYF. Complete variable domain (other parts from reference TRBV28 and TRBJ2-3): DVKVTQSSRYLVKRTGEKVFLECVQDMDHENMFWYRQDPGLGLRLIYFSYDVKMKEKGDIPEGYSVSREKKERFSLILESASTNQTSMYLCASSRVLGLSDTQYFGPGTRLTVL.

This clone was seen more than once but under ten times. The chain employs TRBV19 and TRBJ2-2, with 8 bases aligning to TRBD1. CDR3 length equals 13 residues. With 8 bases clipped from V and 5 bases from J, the junction kept 4 bases outside the gene matches. Germline loops: CDR1 LNHDA, CDR2 SQIVND (reference sequence). The CDR3 nucleotides read TGTGCCAGTTCGGACAGGGTTACCGGGGAGCTGTTTTTT. It specifies CASSDRVTGELFF.

The CDR3 spells CASSNPTSGRISDTQYF. The CDR3 DNA follows: TGTGCCAGTAGTAACCCTACTAGCGGGAGGATATCAGATACGCAGTATTTT. The chain is built from TRBV19 and TRBJ2-3, with 12 positions matching TRBD2. This CDR3 has 17 amino acids. The germline V gene has CDR1 LNHDA and CDR2 SQIVND (reference sequence). J was trimmed by 4 bases and V by 4 bases; bases with no gene match: 9.

This chain links TRBV18 with TRBJ2-5; the match to TRBD2 covers 10 bases. J was trimmed by 1 base and V by 3 bases; bases with no gene match: 5. CDR3 length: 16 amino acids. Per the germline V gene, CDR1 is KGHSH and CDR2 is LQKENI. CDR3 residues: CASSPERGGLQETQYF. CDR3 bases: TGTGCCAGCTCACCCGAGCGGGGGGGTCTCCAAGAGACCCAGTACTTC. Full variable domain (remainder filled in from reference TRBV18 and TRBJ2-5): NAGVMQNPRHLVRRRGQEARLRCSPMKGHSHVYWYRQLPEEGLKFMVYLQKENIIDESGMPKERFSAEFPKEGPSILRIQQVVRGDSAAYFCASSPERGGLQETQYFGPGTRLLVL.

V is TRBV5-5 and J is TRBJ1-3, with 7 bases identical to TRBD1. Germline trimming cut 0 bases from V and 1 base from J; bases unmatched to any gene: 10. The CDR3 runs 18 residues. Germline V gene sequence: CDR1 SGHKS, CDR2 YYEKEE (reference sequence). The CDR3 DNA reads as TGTGCCAGCAGCTTGGTTCCCTTAACAGGGGCTTCTGGAAACACCATATATTTT. Its protein product is CASSLVPLTGASGNTIYF.

This clone was seen just once. V is TRBV27 and J is TRBJ2-1; 8 positions match TRBD2. This CDR3 is built from 15 residues. CDR1 is MNHEY and CDR2 is SMNVEV in the germline V gene (reference sequence). Trimming at V came to 2 bases and at J to 5 bases, leaving 5 bases not matched to a gene. The CDR3 DNA follows: TGTGCCAGCAGTTTAACCAGCGGGAGCCACAATGAGCAGTTCTTC. It specifies CASSLTSGSHNEQFF.